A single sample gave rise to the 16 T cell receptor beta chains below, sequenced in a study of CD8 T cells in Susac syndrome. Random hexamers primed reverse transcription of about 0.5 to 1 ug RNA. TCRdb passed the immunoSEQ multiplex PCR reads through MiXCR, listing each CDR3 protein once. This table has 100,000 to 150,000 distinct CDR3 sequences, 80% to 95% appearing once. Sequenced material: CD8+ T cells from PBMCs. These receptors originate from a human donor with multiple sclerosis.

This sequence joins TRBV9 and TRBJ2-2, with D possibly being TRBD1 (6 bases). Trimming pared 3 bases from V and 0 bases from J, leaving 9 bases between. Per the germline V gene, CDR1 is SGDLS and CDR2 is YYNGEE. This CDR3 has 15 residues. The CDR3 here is CASSARQANTGELFF. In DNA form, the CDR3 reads TGTGCCAGCAGCGCCCGACAGGCGAACACCGGGGAGCTGTTTTTT.

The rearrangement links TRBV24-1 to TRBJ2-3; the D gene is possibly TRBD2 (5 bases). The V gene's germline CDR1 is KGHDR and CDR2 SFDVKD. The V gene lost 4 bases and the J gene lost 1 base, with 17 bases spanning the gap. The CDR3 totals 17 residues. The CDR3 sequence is CATSDHEPGTRTDTQYF. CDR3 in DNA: TGTGCCACCAGTGACCATGAACCGGGAACCCGCACAGATACGCAGTATTTT.

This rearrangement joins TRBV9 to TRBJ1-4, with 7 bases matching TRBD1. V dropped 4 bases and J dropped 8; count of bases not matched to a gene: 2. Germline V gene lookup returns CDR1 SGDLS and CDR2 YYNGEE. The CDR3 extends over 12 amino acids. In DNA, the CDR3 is TGTGCCAGCAGCCCAGGGGGAGAAAAACTGTTTTTT. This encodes CASSPGGEKLFF.

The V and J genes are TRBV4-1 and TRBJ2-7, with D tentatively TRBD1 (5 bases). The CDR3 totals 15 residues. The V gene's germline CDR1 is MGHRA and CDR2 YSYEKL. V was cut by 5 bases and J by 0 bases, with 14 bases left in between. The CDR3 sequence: CASSAGQGSSYEQYV. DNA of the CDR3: TGCGCCAGCAGCGCAGGGCAGGGAAGCTCCTACGAGCAGTACGTC.

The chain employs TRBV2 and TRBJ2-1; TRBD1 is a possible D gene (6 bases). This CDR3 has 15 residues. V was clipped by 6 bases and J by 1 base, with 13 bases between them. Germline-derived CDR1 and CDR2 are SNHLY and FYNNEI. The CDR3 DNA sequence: TGTGCCAGCAGGCCCCAGGGGCGGTCCTACAATGAGCAGTTCTTC. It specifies CASRPQGRSYNEQFF.

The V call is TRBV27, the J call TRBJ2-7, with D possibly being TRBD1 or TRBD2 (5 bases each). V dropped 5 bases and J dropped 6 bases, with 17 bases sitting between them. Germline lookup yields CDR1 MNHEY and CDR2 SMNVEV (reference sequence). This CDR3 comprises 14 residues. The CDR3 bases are TGTGCCAGCAGTCCTGGGGGACCAGGACGCGAGCAGTACGTC. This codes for CASSPGGPGREQYV.

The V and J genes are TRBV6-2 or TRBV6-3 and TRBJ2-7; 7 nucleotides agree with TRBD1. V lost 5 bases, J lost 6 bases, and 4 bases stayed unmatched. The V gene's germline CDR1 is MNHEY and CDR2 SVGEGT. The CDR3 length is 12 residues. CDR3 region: CASSDRESEQYV. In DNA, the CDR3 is TGTGCCAGCAGTGACAGGGAAAGCGAGCAGTACGTC.

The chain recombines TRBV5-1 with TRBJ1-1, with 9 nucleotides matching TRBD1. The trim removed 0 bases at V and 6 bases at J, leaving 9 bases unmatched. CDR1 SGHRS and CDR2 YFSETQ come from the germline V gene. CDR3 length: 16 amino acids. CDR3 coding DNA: TGCGCCAGCAGCTTGGCTGGAGGGACAGGGTCAGCTGAAGCTTTCTTT. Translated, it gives CASSLAGGTGSAEAFF.

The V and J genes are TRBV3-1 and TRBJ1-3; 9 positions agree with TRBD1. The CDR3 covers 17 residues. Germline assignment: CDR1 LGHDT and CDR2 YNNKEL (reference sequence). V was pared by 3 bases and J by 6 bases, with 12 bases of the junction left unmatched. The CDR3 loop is CASSHSQGAVFENTIYF. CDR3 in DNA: TGTGCCAGCAGCCACTCACAGGGGGCTGTCTTTGAAAACACCATATATTTT.

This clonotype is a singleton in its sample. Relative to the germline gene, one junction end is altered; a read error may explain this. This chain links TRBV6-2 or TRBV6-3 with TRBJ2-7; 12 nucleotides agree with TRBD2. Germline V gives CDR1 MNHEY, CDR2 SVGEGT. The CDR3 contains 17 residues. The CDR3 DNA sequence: TGTGCCTGCAGTTACGTTGGACTAGCGGGGCGCTCCTACGAGCAGTACTTC. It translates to CACSYVGLAGRSYEQYF.

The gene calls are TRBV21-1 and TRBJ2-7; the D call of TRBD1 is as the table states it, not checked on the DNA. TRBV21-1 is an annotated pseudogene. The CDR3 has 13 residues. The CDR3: CASSKNVQDEQYV. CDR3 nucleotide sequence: TGTGCCAGCAGCAAAAACGTACAGGACGAGCAGTACGTC.

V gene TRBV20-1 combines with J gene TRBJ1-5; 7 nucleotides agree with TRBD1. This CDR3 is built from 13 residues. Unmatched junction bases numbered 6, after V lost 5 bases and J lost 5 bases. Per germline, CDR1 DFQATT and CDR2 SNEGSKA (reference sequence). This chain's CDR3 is CSALGTADQPQHF. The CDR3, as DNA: TGCAGTGCTTTAGGGACAGCCGATCAGCCCCAGCATTTT.

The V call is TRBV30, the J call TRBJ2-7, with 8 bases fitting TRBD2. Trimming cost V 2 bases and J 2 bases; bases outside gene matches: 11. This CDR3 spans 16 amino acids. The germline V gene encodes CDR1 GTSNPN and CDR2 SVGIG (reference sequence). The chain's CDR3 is CAWSTPLLAGTYEQYF. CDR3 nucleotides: TGTGCCTGGAGTACCCCTCTTTTAGCGGGGACCTACGAGCAGTACTTC.

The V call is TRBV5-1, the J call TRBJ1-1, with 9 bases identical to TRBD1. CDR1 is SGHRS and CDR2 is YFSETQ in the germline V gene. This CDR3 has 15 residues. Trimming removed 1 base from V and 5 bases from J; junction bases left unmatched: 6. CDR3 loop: CASSLNRGLLTEAFF. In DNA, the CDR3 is TGCGCCAGCAGCTTGAACAGGGGGCTTTTGACTGAAGCTTTCTTT.

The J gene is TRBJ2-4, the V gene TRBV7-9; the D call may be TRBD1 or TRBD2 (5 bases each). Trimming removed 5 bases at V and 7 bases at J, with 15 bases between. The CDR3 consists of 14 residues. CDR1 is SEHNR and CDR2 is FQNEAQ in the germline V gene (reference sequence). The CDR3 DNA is TGTGCCAGCAGCGGGGGTGGGGGAGTTAACATTCAGTACTTC. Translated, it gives CASSGGGGVNIQYF. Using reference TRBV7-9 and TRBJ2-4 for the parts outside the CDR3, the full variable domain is DTGVSQNPRHKITKRGQNVTFRCDPISEHNRLYWYRQTLGQGPEFLTYFQNEAQLEKSRLLSDRFSAERPKGSFSTLEIQRTEQGDSAMYLCASSGGGGVNIQYFGAGTRLSVL.

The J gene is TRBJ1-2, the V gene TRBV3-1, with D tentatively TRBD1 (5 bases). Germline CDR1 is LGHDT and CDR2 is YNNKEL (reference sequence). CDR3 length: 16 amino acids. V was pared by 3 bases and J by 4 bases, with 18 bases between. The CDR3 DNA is TGTGCCAGCAGCCAGGGCCCTCCAGACAGAACCTATGGCTACACCTTC. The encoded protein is CASSQGPPDRTYGYTF.